Below, one TCR beta chain is given with its context. Its matching antigen is unknown. This CDR3 comprises 10 residues. V dropped 8 bases and J dropped 8 bases, with 7 bases sitting between them. In germline, CDR1 is MNHEY, CDR2 SVGEGT. It was with a sample-barcoded 5' primer and a J-beta primer mix that a second PCR of about 7 to 12 cycles was run. Tagging of each cDNA molecule was performed by a template-switch adaptor with 12 random nucleotides. TCRdb fed the 5' RACE reads into MiXCR, producing one record per CDR3 protein. This table has 850,000 to 950,000 distinct CDR3 sequences, 29% appearing once. This sample was taken from a study of blood T cells in healthy people across ages. Overall study: About one barcoded beta molecule per two T cells was the capture yield of template switching.

Per-sample PBMC isolation yielded at least 6.5 million cells. Study observations and caveats: Donor CMV infection status was unknown, possibly confounding age-related changes in expanded clonotypes.

Sequenced input: blood. This clonotype was obtained from an elderly woman in good health. The rearrangement joins TRBV6-2 or TRBV6-3 to TRBJ2-1, with D tentatively TRBD2 (5 bases). The CDR3 sequence: CASSSHEQFF. The CDR3 DNA reads TGTGCCAGCTCTAGCCATGAGCAGTTCTTC.